This T cell receptor beta chain comes out of a study of blood T cell repertoires in COVID-19. This clone came up a few times. Deletions cut 1 base from V and 8 bases from J, with 11 bases between. The CDR3 sequence is 13 residues long. Germline CDR1 reads SEHNR; CDR2 reads FQNEAQ (reference sequence). Profiling relied on immunoSEQ multiplex PCR, and the TCRdb table lists in-frame clones only, not all of them. The sample consists of 110,000 to 150,000 clones, 75% to 90% of them appearing once. The rearrangement joins TRBV7-9 to TRBJ1-2; no definite D call. This clonotype originated in a woman aged 45-65 years with acute or convalescent COVID-19. Sequencing was done on a sample of peripheral blood. The CDR3 bases are TGTGCCAGCAGCTTAGAGCCGGGTGGCGGCTACACCTTC. Translating gives CASSLEPGGGYTF.